This TCR beta chain was identified in a study of shared clonotypes between healthy human individuals. General study results and limits: A generally larger estimated richness was seen in naive subsets than in memory subsets. With a handful of donors compared, roughly 4.9% of naive CD4 clonotypes were shared. Relative to clonotypes present in all four donors, those not shared had lower generation probabilities.

Concerning this clone itself: The target antigen is unknown.

Assay used: immunoSEQ multiplex PCR; TCRdb lists only in-frame clones, some missing. The sample contains more than 2,000,000 clones, approximately 92% of which appear only once. The germline gives CDR1 MNHEY, CDR2 SMNVEV (reference sequence). CDR3 length equals 14 residues. Trimming took off 4 bases at V and 5 bases at J, with 14 bases between the two ends. The specimen was naive CD4+ T cells sorted from blood. Subset given: CD45RA+ positively selected. This TCR came from a man younger than 35 in good health. The chain recombines TRBV27 with TRBJ1-1, with D unclear. CDR3 nucleotides: TGTGCCAGCAGTTGGGGTCACTTGGGGACTGAAGCTTTCTTT. This translates into CASSWGHLGTEAFF.